The rows below give T cell receptor beta chains drawn from one sample of a study of molecular identifiers for immune sequencing clone quantification. MiXCR, applied by TCRdb to the PCR reads, yields one record per CDR3 protein. The sample lists roughly 630,000 distinct CDR3 sequences, about 25% occurring once. Material: naive CD8+ T cells from blood, with Jurkat cell RNA spiked in. These receptors were obtained from a human donor in good health. Some libraries in this study had Jurkat cell RNA spiked in. Each CDR3 is given with its conserved first and last residue. A D gene is named only where the DNA matches it firmly. Expanded clones are given a class, and other clones once, few, many or no size at all.

J | D | V | size | DNA | CDR3
TRBJ2-7 | TRBD2 | TRBV4-3 | - | TGCGCCAGCAGCCAATTCCCACTAGCGGGGGGAAGCTCCTACGAGCAGTACTTC | CASSQFPLAGGSSYEQYF
TRBJ2-3 | TRBD2 | TRBV2 | many | TGTGCCAGCGGCCCCCCTTGGGGGGGGAGCACAGATACGCAGTATTTT | CASGPPWGGSTDTQYF
TRBJ2-2 | - | TRBV14 | - | TGTGCCAGCAGCCAAACAGGGTTCCCCACCGGGGAGCTGTTTTTT | CASSQTGFPTGELFF
TRBJ2-1 | - | TRBV11-2 | - | TGTGCCAGCAGCAGCAGGGACCCCAATGAGCAGTTCTTC | CASSSRDPNEQFF
TRBJ2-7 | TRBD2 | TRBV5-1 | many | TGCGCCAGCAGCTTGGACGCTAGCGGGAGCCCCTACGAGCAGTACTTC | CASSLDASGSPYEQYF
TRBJ2-5 | - | TRBV27 | - | TGTGCCAGCAGGTCAGCATGGAGTTTCTCGGAGACCCAGTACTTC | CASRSAWSFSETQYF
TRBJ2-1 | TRBD2 | TRBV6-2/TRBV6-3 | - | TGTGCCAGCAGTTACTTCGGACTAGCCCCTGAGCAGTTCTTC | CASSYFGLAPEQFF
TRBJ2-3 | TRBD2 | TRBV7-9 | many | TGTGCCAGCAGCCAAATGCTAGCGGGGGAAGATACGCAGTATTTT | CASSQMLAGEDTQYF
TRBJ1-1 | TRBD1 | TRBV20-1 | - | TGCAGTGCTAGAGGTAGTGGATGGTTGGACAGGCAGGAAGCTTTCTTT | CSARGSGWLDRQEAFF
TRBJ1-2 | - | TRBV6-5 | - | TGTGCCAGCAGTTACTCGGATCGCGTCGAAGCTAACTATGGCTACACCTTC | CASSYSDRVEANYGYTF
TRBJ2-5 | TRBD1 | TRBV9 | many | TGTGCCAGCAGTTCACCCGGGACAGGTGAAGAGACCCAGTACTTC | CASSSPGTGEETQYF
TRBJ1-1 | TRBD1 | TRBV27 | - | TGTGCCAGCAGTCAGACAGGGGGCTACACTGAAGCTTTCTTT | CASSQTGGYTEAFF
TRBJ1-2 | - | TRBV4-3 | few | TGCGCCAGCAGCCAAGATTTATTAGAAGGGGCAGGGAACTATGGCTACACCTTC | CASSQDLLEGAGNYGYTF
TRBJ2-6 | - | TRBV5-3 | - | TGTGCCAGCACTTACCCAGGGACCGGGGCCAACGTCCTGACTTTC | CASTYPGTGANVLTF
TRBJ2-2 | - | TRBV7-9 | few | TGTGCCAGCAGCTCCGGGTTGGGCACCGGGGAGCTGTTTTTT | CASSSGLGTGELFF
TRBJ2-7 | TRBD2 | TRBV20-1 | many | TGCAGTGCTATACTAGCGGAAACTTACCCTTACGAGCAGTACTTC | CSAILAETYPYEQYF
TRBJ1-2 | - | TRBV19 | once | TGTGCCAGTACGACGACAGCCTGTGGCTACACCTTC | CASTTTACGYTF
TRBJ2-1 | - | TRBV7-3 | - | TGTGCCAGCAGCGACCCCTCGGGGATATTGGGCTCCTACAATGAGCAGTTCTTC | CASSDPSGILGSYNEQFF
TRBJ2-1 | TRBD2 | TRBV3-1 | - | TGTGCCAGCAGCCAAGTTACTAGCGGATACGATGAGCAGTTCTTC | CASSQVTSGYDEQFF
TRBJ2-7 | TRBD2 | TRBV20-1 | many | TGCAGTGCTAGGTGGGAGGGGTACGAGCAGTACTTC | CSARWEGYEQYF
TRBJ1-1 | - | TRBV6-2/TRBV6-3 | few | TGTGCCAGCAGTTACGGATTGGGGACTGAAGCTTTCTTT | CASSYGLGTEAFF
TRBJ1-2 | TRBD1 | TRBV4-2 | - | TGTGCCAGCAGCCCCGGACAGGGTCTTGATGGCTACACCTTC | CASSPGQGLDGYTF
TRBJ2-5 | - | TRBV20-1 | few | TGCAGTGCTAGAGGGTGGGAGGAAGAGACCCAGTACTTC | CSARGWEEETQYF
TRBJ2-2 | - | TRBV12-3/TRBV12-4 | many | TGTGCCAGCAGTTTAAGGAGAGTGAGAACCGGGGAGCTGTTTTTT | CASSLRRVRTGELFF
TRBJ1-5 | - | TRBV2 | - | TGTGCCAGCAGGGCTACAGATAATCAGCCCCAGCATTTT | CASRATDNQPQHF
TRBJ2-1 | - | TRBV5-1 | - | TGCGCCAGCAGCGCTCCCGGGACACCGACCCCCTACAATGAGCAGTTCTTC | CASSAPGTPTPYNEQFF
TRBJ2-7 | - | TRBV25-1 | many | TGTGCCAGCAGTGATCACAAGCAGTACTTC | CASSDHKQYF
TRBJ2-5 | TRBD2 | TRBV20-1 | many | TGCAGTGCTATTTTTAGCGGGGAGCAAGAGACCCAGTACTTC | CSAIFSGEQETQYF
TRBJ2-1 | - | TRBV6-5 | - | TGTGCCAGCAGTTACTCGGTCTCTCCCCACAATGAGCAGTTCTTC | CASSYSVSPHNEQFF
TRBJ1-1 | TRBD1 | TRBV29-1 | many | TGCAGCGGAGCGGACAGGGTGGACGCTGAAGCTTTCTTT | CSGADRVDAEAFF
TRBJ2-2 | - | TRBV4-3 | few | TGCGCCAGCAGCCATTCCCCCGAAACCGGGGAGCTGTTTTTT | CASSHSPETGELFF